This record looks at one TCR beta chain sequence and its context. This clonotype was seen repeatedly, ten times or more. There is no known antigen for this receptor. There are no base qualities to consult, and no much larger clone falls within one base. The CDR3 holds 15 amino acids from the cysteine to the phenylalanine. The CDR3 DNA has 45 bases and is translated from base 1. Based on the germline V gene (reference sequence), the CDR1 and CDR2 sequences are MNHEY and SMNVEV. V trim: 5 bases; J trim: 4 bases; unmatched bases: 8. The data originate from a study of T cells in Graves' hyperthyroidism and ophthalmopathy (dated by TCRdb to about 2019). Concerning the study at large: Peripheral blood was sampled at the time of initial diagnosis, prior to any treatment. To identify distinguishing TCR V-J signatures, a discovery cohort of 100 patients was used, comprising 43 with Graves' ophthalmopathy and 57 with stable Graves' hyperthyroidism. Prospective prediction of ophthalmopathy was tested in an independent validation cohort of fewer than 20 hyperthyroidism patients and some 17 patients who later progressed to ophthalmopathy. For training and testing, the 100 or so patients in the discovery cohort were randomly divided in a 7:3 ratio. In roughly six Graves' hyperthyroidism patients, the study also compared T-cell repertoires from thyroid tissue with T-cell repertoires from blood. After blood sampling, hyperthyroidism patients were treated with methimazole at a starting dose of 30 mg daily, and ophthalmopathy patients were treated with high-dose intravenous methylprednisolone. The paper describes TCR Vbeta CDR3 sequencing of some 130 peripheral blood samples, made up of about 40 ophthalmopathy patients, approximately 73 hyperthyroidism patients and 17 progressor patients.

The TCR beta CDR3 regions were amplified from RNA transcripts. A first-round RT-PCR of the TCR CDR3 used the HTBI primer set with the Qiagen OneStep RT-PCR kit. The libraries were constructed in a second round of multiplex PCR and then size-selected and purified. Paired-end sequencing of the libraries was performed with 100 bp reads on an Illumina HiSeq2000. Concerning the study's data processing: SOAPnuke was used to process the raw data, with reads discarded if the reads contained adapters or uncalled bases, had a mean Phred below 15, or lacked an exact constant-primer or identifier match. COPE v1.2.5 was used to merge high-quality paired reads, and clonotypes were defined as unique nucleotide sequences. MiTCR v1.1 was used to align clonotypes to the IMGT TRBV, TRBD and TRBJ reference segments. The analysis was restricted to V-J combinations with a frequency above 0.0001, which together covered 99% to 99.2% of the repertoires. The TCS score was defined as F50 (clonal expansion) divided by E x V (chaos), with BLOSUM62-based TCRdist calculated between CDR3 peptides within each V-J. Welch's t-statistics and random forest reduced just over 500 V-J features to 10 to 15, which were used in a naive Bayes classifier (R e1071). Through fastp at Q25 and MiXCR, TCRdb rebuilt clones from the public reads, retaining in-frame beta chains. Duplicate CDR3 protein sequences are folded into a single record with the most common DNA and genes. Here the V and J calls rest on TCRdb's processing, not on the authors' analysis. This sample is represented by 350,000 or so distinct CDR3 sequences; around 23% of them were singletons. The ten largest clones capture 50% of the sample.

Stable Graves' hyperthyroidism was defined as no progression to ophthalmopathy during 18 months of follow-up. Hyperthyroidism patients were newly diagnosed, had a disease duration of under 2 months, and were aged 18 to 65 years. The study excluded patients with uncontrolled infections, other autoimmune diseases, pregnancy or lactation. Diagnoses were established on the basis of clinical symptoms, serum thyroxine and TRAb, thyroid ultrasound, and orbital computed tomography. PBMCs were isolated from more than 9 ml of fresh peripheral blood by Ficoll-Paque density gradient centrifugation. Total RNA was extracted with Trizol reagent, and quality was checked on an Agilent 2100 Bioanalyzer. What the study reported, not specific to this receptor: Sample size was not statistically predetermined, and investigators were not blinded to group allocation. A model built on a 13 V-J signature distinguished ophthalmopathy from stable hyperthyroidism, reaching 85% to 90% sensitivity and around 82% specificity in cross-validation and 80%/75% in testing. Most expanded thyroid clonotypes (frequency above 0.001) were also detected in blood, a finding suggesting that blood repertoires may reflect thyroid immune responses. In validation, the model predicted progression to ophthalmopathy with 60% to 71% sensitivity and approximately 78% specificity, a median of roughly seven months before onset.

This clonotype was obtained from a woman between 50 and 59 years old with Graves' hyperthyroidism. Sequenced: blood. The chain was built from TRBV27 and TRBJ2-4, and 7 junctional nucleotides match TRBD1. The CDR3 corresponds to CASSTPGQYKNIQYF. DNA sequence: TGTGCCAGCAGTACCCCGGGACAGTATAAAAACATTCAGTACTTC.